The TCR beta chain described here comes from a study of cytomegalovirus exposure and HLA in healthy donors. Study-wide results and caveats: Within the data, a cluster of highly shared sequence variants was likely a sequencing artifact. Another analysis was done later, and it associated 15,000 or so TCR beta sequences with HLA alleles at 0.05 false discovery rate. Later work found most CMV-associated TCR beta chains apparently HLA-restricted.

This CDR3 comprises 18 residues. Germline values: CDR1 SEHNR, CDR2 FQNEAQ (reference sequence). V lost 0 bases and J 1 base, leaving 18 bases between the germline ends. Primers included in the PCR were 60 Vbeta and 13 Jbeta primers. Some clones are missing from TCRdb's copy, which holds only in-frame ones; the method was immunoSEQ multiplex PCR. Of under 200,000 clones in the sample, 80% to 85% were seen once. For this clone: Its antigen remains unidentified. This CDR3 is also generated by other DNA sequences in the sample.

Sequencing was carried out using PBMCs. The receptor was isolated from a woman under 30 in good health and CMV-seropositive. The chain carries TRBV7-9 and TRBJ1-1; maybe TRBD1 (5 bases). CDR3 coding DNA: TGTGCCAGCAGCTTAGCCCAGGGTACGTTAAAGAAGAACACTGAAGCTTTCTTT. Translating it yields CASSLAQGTLKKNTEAFF.